The 8 T cell receptor beta chains listed next were all sequenced from one sample in a study of monozygotic twins with inflammatory bowel disease. Each CDR3 protein gets one entry in TCRdb, which reprocessed the 5' RACE reads and gives no DNA. The record lists 45,000 or so distinct CDR3 sequences, of which the ten most abundant hold about 4.9%. Specimen: blood. The receptors originated from a human donor with ulcerative colitis or Crohn's disease, or a healthy co-twin of an affected twin (not recorded which).

The V call is TRBV5-1, the J call TRBJ2-1. Germline values: CDR1 SGHRS, CDR2 YFSETQ. The CDR3 length is 14 residues. The CDR3 loop reads CASSPDGAYNEQFF.

The chain's CDR3 is CASSPLTIVGPDTQYF. The chain recombines TRBV5-6 with TRBJ2-3. Germline values: CDR1 SGHDT, CDR2 YYEEEE. The CDR3 consists of 16 residues.

The gene calls are TRBV10-3 and TRBJ1-4; there is no DNA to check the TCRdb D call of TRBD1. The CDR3 length is 13 residues. Per the germline V gene, CDR1 is ENHRY and CDR2 is SYGVKD. The CDR3 loop is CAISEQGSEKLFF.

The chain links TRBV5-7 to TRBJ2-6; absent DNA, TCRdb's TRBD1 call cannot be checked. TRBV5-7 is an ORF, and what it does is uncertain. CDR3 length: 18 amino acids. This chain's CDR3 is CASSPPGQGYSGANVLTF.

V and J are TRBV4-3 and TRBJ2-1; the D call from TCRdb, TRBD1, cannot be confirmed without DNA. Per the germline V gene, CDR1 is LGHNA and CDR2 is YSLEER. The CDR3 loop spans 15 amino acids. Here the CDR3 reads CASSQLWTGYNEQFF.

This chain links TRBV3-1 with TRBJ2-7; the TCRdb D gene call, TRBD1, has no DNA to confirm it. Per the germline V gene, CDR1 is LGHDT and CDR2 is YNNKEL (reference sequence). The CDR3 length is 14 residues. CDR3: CASSLTGGTYEQYF.

This chain connects TRBV28 to TRBJ1-5; TCRdb calls TRBD1, which cannot be checked without DNA. CDR1 and CDR2 from the germline V gene are MDHEN and SYDVKM. The CDR3 runs 15 residues. The CDR3 spells CASIAGTDGHQPQHF.

The chain uses TRBV15 and TRBJ2-1; absent DNA, TCRdb's TRBD1 call cannot be checked. CDR3 size: 15 residues. Per germline, CDR1 LNHNV and CDR2 YYDKDF (reference sequence). The CDR3 loop reads CATSRDFKGQIEQFF.